These T cell receptor beta chains were read from a single sample in a study of blood T cells in healthy people across ages. MiXCR, applied by TCRdb to the 5' RACE reads, yields one record per CDR3 protein. Counted here are fewer than 900,000 distinct CDR3 sequences, around 34% occurring once; the ten biggest clones make up roughly 13%. Sequenced: blood. The source is a young man in good health. CDR3s include the opening cysteine and the closing phenylalanine or tryptophan. A D gene is named only where the DNA matches it firmly. Part of the rows lack a size; the others show once, few, many or a class for expanded clones.

>TRBD1|NA|TRBJ1-1|TRBV5-5
CASSTRQGAITEAFF
TGTGCCAGCAGCACCCGACAGGGGGCTATAACTGAAGCTTTCTTT
>NA|few|TRBJ2-1|TRBV5-1
CASSPFATGFREQFF
TGCGCCAGCAGCCCCTTCGCAACAGGGTTCAGGGAGCAGTTCTTC
>NA|NA|TRBJ1-1|TRBV12-3/TRBV12-4
CASSVRQPTEAFF
TGTGCCAGCAGTGTACGACAGCCCACTGAAGCTTTCTTT
>TRBD1|few|TRBJ2-5|TRBV29-1
CSARQGLIGETQYF
TGCAGCGCTCGACAGGGATTGATTGGAGAGACCCAGTACTTC
>TRBD1|NA|TRBJ1-5|TRBV7-8
CASSLARTGSGQPQHF
TGTGCCAGCAGCTTAGCGCGGACAGGGTCGGGCCAGCCCCAGCATTTT
>NA|medium-sized|TRBJ2-3|TRBV4-1
CASSQESGRTDTQYF
TGCGCCAGCAGCCAAGAATCGGGTCGCACAGATACGCAGTATTTT
>TRBD1|few|TRBJ1-4|TRBV5-6
CASSGGTGASNEKLFF
TGTGCCAGCAGTGGGGGGACAGGGGCGAGTAATGAAAAACTGTTTTTT
>NA|NA|TRBJ1-5|TRBV24-1
CATSDGRGGDNQPQHF
TGTGCCACCAGTGATGGCCGGGGGGGGGACAATCAGCCCCAGCATTTT
>NA|few|TRBJ2-1|TRBV4-3
CASSLNAGPSDDEQFF
TGCGCCAGCAGCCTGAACGCAGGACCGTCGGACGATGAGCAGTTCTTC
>NA|many|TRBJ1-3|TRBV12-3/TRBV12-4
CASSAGSLTSTIYF
TGTGCCAGCAGCGCCGGGTCCCTGACTAGCACCATATATTTT
>NA|NA|TRBJ2-2|TRBV20-1
CSALPSGGGELFF
TGCAGTGCCCTACCAAGCGGTGGCGGGGAGCTGTTTTTT
>NA|NA|TRBJ1-6|TRBV12-3/TRBV12-4
CASSRGGFYNSPLHF
TGTGCCAGCAGTAGGGGGGGGTTCTATAATTCACCCCTCCACTTT
>NA|few|TRBJ2-2|TRBV7-2
CASSLVAGANTGELFF
TGTGCCAGCAGCTTAGTGGCAGGGGCGAACACCGGGGAGCTGTTTTTT
>TRBD1|few|TRBJ1-4|TRBV6-2/TRBV6-3
CASSAGQRNEKLFF
TGTGCCAGCAGTGCGGGACAGAGAAATGAAAAACTGTTTTTT
>NA|many|TRBJ2-5|TRBV12-3/TRBV12-4
CASSFRGTEGRETQYF
TGTGCCAGCAGTTTCCGGGGGACAGAAGGGAGAGAGACCCAGTACTTC
>TRBD1|NA|TRBJ1-2|TRBV16
CASSQSVTGNGYTF
TGTGCCAGCAGCCAATCGGTGACAGGGAATGGCTACACCTTC
>NA|many|TRBJ1-2|TRBV5-6
CASSLWSGPRGYGYTF
TGTGCCAGCAGCTTGTGGAGCGGCCCGAGGGGTTATGGCTACACCTTC
>NA|NA|TRBJ1-1|TRBV6-8
CASTKFHSNTEAFF
TGTGCCAGCACGAAGTTTCACTCGAACACTGAAGCTTTCTTT
>NA|few|TRBJ1-4|TRBV6-6
CASSYRGGLANEKLFF
TGTGCCAGCAGTTACAGGGGCGGCTTAGCTAATGAAAAACTGTTTTTT
>NA|few|TRBJ1-2|TRBV25-1
CASSESSGLRGYTF
TGTGCCAGCAGTGAATCTTCGGGACTTCGGGGCTACACCTTC
>NA|few|TRBJ1-1|TRBV2
CASSVARGTEAFF
TGTGCCAGCAGTGTCGCCAGGGGTACTGAAGCTTTCTTT
>NA|NA|TRBJ2-5|TRBV7-6
CASSLTPGGQLQETQYF
TGTGCCAGCAGCTTAACCCCCGGGGGGCAGCTACAAGAGACCCAGTACTTC
>NA|once|TRBJ1-1|TRBV7-2
CASSLVGAEGTEAFF
TGTGCCAGCAGCTTAGTCGGGGCCGAGGGCACTGAAGCTTTCTTT
>NA|few|TRBJ1-4|TRBV29-1
CSVGVGGQSNEKLFF
TGCAGCGTTGGGGTTGGTGGACAGTCGAATGAAAAACTGTTTTTT
>NA|few|TRBJ2-3|TRBV6-2/TRBV6-3
CASSYSRGYTDTQYF
TGTGCCAGCAGTTACTCGCGGGGTTACACAGATACGCAGTATTTT
>NA|few|TRBJ1-4|TRBV20-1
CSARDGTTNEKLFF
TGCAGTGCTAGGGACGGGACAACTAATGAAAAACTGTTTTTT
>NA|NA|TRBJ2-5|TRBV5-1
CASSLLDNQETQYF
TGCGCCAGCAGCTTGTTGGACAACCAAGAGACCCAGTACTTC